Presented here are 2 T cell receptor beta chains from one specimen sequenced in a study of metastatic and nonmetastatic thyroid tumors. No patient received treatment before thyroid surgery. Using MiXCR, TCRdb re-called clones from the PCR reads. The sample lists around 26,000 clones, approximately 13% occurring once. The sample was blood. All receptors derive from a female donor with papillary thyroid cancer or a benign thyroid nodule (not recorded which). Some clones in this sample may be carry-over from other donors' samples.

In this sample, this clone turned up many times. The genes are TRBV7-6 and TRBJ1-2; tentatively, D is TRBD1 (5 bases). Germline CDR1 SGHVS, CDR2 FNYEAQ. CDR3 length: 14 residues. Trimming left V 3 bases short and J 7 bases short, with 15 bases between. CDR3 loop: CASSLGREGFGYTF. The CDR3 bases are TGTGCCAGCAGCTTGGGCAGGGAGGGATTTGGCTACACCTTC.

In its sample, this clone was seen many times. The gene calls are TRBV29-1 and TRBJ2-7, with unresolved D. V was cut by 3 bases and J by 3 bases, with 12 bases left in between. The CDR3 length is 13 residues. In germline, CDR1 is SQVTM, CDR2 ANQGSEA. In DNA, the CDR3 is TGCAGCGTTGAGATAACGGACGGCTACGAGCAGTACTTC. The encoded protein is CSVEITDGYEQYF.